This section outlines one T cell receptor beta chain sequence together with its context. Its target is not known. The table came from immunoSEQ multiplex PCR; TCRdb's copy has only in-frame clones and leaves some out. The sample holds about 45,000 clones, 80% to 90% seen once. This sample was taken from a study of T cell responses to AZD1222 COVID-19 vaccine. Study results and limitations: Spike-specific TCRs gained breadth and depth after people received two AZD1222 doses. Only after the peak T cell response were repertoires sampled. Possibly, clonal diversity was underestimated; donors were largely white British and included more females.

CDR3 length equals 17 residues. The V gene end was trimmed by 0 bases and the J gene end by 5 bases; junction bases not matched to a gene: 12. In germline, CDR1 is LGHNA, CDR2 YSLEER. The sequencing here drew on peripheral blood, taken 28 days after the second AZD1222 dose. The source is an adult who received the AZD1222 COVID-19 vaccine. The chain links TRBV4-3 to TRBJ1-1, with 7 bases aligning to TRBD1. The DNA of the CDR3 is TGCGCCAGCAGCCAAGAGGGCCCAGGGGGGCGGAGGACTGAAGCTTTCTTT. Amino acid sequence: CASSQEGPGGRRTEAFF.